The 24 T cell receptor beta chains in this list originate from one sample, sequenced in a study of blood T cell repertoires in COVID-19. Generated by immunoSEQ multiplex PCR, the TCRdb table keeps only in-frame clones and is missing some. Of under 300,000 clones listed, roughly four fifths are singletons. Sequencing used peripheral blood. The receptor source for this set is an older woman with active or convalescent COVID-19.

V is TRBV11-2 and J is TRBJ2-5, with 7 bases lining up with TRBD1. This CDR3 spans 15 amino acids. Germline loops: CDR1 SGHAT, CDR2 FQNNGV. V lost 4 bases and J lost 2; bases outside the gene matches: 7. The CDR3 DNA follows: TGTGCCAGCAGCTCACTTTGGACAGGTCAAGAGACCCAGTACTTC. Translating gives CASSSLWTGQETQYF. The full variable domain, its missing parts supplied by reference TRBV11-2 and TRBJ2-5, is EAGVAQSPRYKIIEKRQSVAFWCNPISGHATLYWYQQILGQGPKLLIQFQNNGVVDDSQLPKDRFSAERLKGVDSTLKIQPAKLEDSAVYLCASSSLWTGQETQYFGPGTRLLVL.

This clone was recorded a few times. The chain has TRBV3-1 (or the pseudogene TRBV3-2) and TRBJ1-6; TRBD1 is a possible D gene (6 bases). The CDR3 is 18 amino acids. Germline V gene sequence: CDR1 LGHDT, CDR2 YNNKEL (reference sequence). Trimming took off 3 bases at V and 6 bases at J, with 21 bases between the two ends. CDR3 sequence: CASSQSPPVGRGNSPLHF. The CDR3, as DNA: TGTGCCAGCAGCCAGTCTCCCCCCGTAGGCAGGGGTAATTCACCCCTCCACTTT.

This clone was seen more than once but under ten times. The chain has TRBV14 and TRBJ1-2, with D unclear. V dropped 2 bases and J dropped 2 bases, with 9 bases sitting between them. This CDR3 is built from 14 residues. Germline-derived CDR1 and CDR2 are SGHDN and FVKESK. The CDR3 sequence: CASSQSAGNYGYTF. CDR3 DNA sequence: TGTGCCAGCAGCCAATCGGCAGGAAACTATGGCTACACCTTC.

This chain connects TRBV13 to TRBJ1-5; D may be TRBD1 (5 bases). CDR1 PRHDT and CDR2 FYEKMQ come from the germline V gene (reference sequence). Between the trimmed V and J ends, which lost 5 bases and 4 bases, there was a span of 12 bases. The CDR3 is 14 amino acids. CDR3 bases: TGTGCCAGCAGCGGGAGGGGAGCAAATCAGCCCCAGCATTTT. Residues: CASSGRGANQPQHF.

This chain links TRBV2 with TRBJ2-5; 15 bases are shared with TRBD2. From germline, CDR1 is SNHLY and CDR2 FYNNEI. The length of the CDR3 is 19 residues. Losses at the gene ends were 2 bases for V and 0 bases for J; bases not matched to a gene: 7. Written as DNA, the CDR3 is TGTGCCAGCAGTGAATTGGGACTAGCGGGGGGATTGTACCAAGAGACCCAGTACTTC. It encodes CASSELGLAGGLYQETQYF. Full variable domain (outside the CDR3, taken from reference TRBV2 and TRBJ2-5): EPEVTQTPSHQVTQMGQEVILRCVPISNHLYFYWYRQILGQKVEFLVSFYNNEISEKSEIFDDQFSVERPDGSNFTLKIRSTKLEDSAMYFCASSELGLAGGLYQETQYFGPGTRLLVL.

This clone was observed once. The genes are TRBV18 and TRBJ1-3; no clear D. V lost 2 bases and J lost 4, with 12 bases in between. There are 15 residues in the CDR3. The germline gives CDR1 KGHSH, CDR2 LQKENI. CDR3: CASSPVPLGGNTIYF. The CDR3 DNA reads as TGTGCCAGCTCACCAGTACCCCTAGGCGGAAACACCATATATTTT.

This clone was seen only a few times. The chain joins TRBV5-1 to TRBJ2-1; no reliable D call. V was shortened by 1 base and J by 4 bases, with 15 bases between the two germline ends. Per germline, CDR1 SGHRS and CDR2 YFSETQ. The CDR3 has 16 amino acids. CDR3 region: CASSLFEAPYYNEQFF. In DNA form, the CDR3 reads TGCGCCAGCAGCTTGTTTGAGGCGCCGTATTACAATGAGCAGTTCTTC.

The V and J genes are TRBV6-5 and TRBJ2-2; 11 bases line up with TRBD1. With 7 bases clipped from V and 6 bases from J, the junction kept 7 bases outside the gene matches. Germline CDR1 reads MNHEY; CDR2 reads SVGAGI. The CDR3 sequence is 15 residues long. This CDR3 reads CASNQPGQGAGELFF. CDR3 in DNA: TGTGCCAGCAACCAACCGGGACAGGGGGCCGGGGAGCTGTTTTTT.

This chain joins TRBV7-7 and TRBJ1-1; 8 positions match TRBD1. Germline-derived CDR1 and CDR2 are SSHAT and FNYEAQ (reference sequence). This CDR3 is built from 18 residues. Losses at the gene ends were 5 bases for V and 3 bases for J; bases not matched to a gene: 17. CDR3 residues: CASSNPPQGARGDTEAFF. CDR3 in DNA: TGTGCCAGCAGCAATCCACCCCAGGGGGCGCGAGGGGACACTGAAGCTTTCTTT.

This clone showed up just once. This sequence joins TRBV18 and TRBJ2-7, with 9 bases fitting TRBD1. The CDR3 totals 14 residues. Germline-derived CDR1 and CDR2 are KGHSH and LQKENI. J lost 5 bases, V lost 5 bases, and 7 bases had no gene match. The DNA for the CDR3 is TGTGCCAGCTCAAAGGGACAGGGAGACCACGAGCAGTACTTC. Translating gives CASSKGQGDHEQYF. The variable domain in full, completed from reference TRBV18 and TRBJ2-7, reads NAGVMQNPRHLVRRRGQEARLRCSPMKGHSHVYWYRQLPEEGLKFMVYLQKENIIDESGMPKERFSAEFPKEGPSILRIQQVVRGDSAAYFCASSKGQGDHEQYFGPGTRLTVT.

The chain recombines TRBV6-5 with TRBJ1-2; a possible D gene is TRBD1 (6 bases). The CDR3 runs 13 residues. Trimming took 6 bases from V and 5 from J, leaving 13 bases between them. From germline, CDR1 is MNHEY and CDR2 SVGAGI. The CDR3 sequence: CASRPTGPYGYTF. CDR3 bases: TGTGCCAGCAGGCCCACAGGGCCATATGGCTACACCTTC.

V and J are TRBV6-2 or TRBV6-3 and TRBJ2-5; 10 nucleotides match TRBD2. J gave up 4 bases and V 3 bases, and 2 bases lay outside the gene matches. Germline CDR1 MNHEY, CDR2 SVGEGT. The CDR3 loop spans 14 amino acids. The DNA for the CDR3 is TGTGCCAGCAGTTATGGGACTAGCGCAGAGACCCAGTACTTC. This encodes CASSYGTSAETQYF.

The V call is TRBV3-1 (or the pseudogene TRBV3-2), the J call TRBJ2-7, with D possibly TRBD2 on 6 matching bases. The CDR3 runs 14 residues. The germline V and J ends were trimmed by 10 bases and 1 base, with 17 bases remaining between them. Looked up from germline, CDR1 is LGHDT and CDR2 is YNNKEL (reference sequence). This CDR3 is CATKKTGVSYEQYF. CDR3 in DNA: TGTGCCACCAAAAAGACGGGAGTGTCCTACGAGCAGTACTTC.

V gene TRBV9 combines with J gene TRBJ1-1, with 7 bases that match TRBD1. Per the germline V gene, CDR1 is SGDLS and CDR2 is YYNGEE. The CDR3 is 12 residues long. The V and J ends lost 4 bases and 7 bases, in that order; junction bases with no gene match: 4. DNA for the CDR3: TGTGCCAGCAGCTCTCGGACAGGTGAAGCTTTCTTT. This codes for CASSSRTGEAFF.

This chain links TRBV11-3 with TRBJ1-1; D gene uncertain. The germline gives CDR1 SGHNT, CDR2 YENEEA. The CDR3 has 13 residues. The V end lost 4 bases, the J end lost 1 base, and 7 bases lay between the germline ends. Here the CDR3 DNA reads TGTGCCAGCAGCTACCAGGAGAACACTGAAGCTTTCTTT. This encodes CASSYQENTEAFF. The entire variable domain, with the rest obtained from reference TRBV11-3 and TRBJ1-1, is as follows: EAGVVQSPRYKIIEKKQPVAFWCNPISGHNTLYWYLQNLGQGPELLIRYENEEAVDDSQLPKDRFSAERLKGVDSTLKIQPAELGDSAVYLCASSYQENTEAFFGQGTRLTVV.

The sample holds one count of this clone. The chain has TRBV7-9 and TRBJ2-5, with TRBD2 as a possible D gene (5 bases). The CDR3 has 14 residues. The germline CDR1 and CDR2 sequences are SEHNR and FQNEAQ (reference sequence). V was clipped by 5 bases and J by 6 bases, with 16 bases between them. In DNA, the CDR3 is TGTGCCAGCAGCCCCGGGGTCGCTCGAAAGACCCAGTACTTC. Amino acids: CASSPGVARKTQYF.

The chain combines TRBV23-1 with TRBJ1-5; 7 positions agree with TRBD1. TRBV23-1 counts as an open reading frame of uncertain function. The CDR3 contains 18 residues. Losses at the gene ends were 8 bases for V and 0 bases for J; bases not matched to a gene: 16. This CDR3 reads CASGGTGERTHSNQPQHF. The DNA for the CDR3 is TGCGCCAGCGGCGGAACAGGGGAACGCACGCATAGCAATCAGCCCCAGCATTTT.

The J gene is TRBJ2-1, the V gene TRBV7-6; 7 positions agree with TRBD1. This CDR3 contains 16 residues. The junction had 11 bases not matched to a gene; V was cut back by 3 bases and J by 6 bases. Germline CDR1 reads SGHVS; CDR2 reads FNYEAQ. CDR3 DNA: TGTGCCAGCAGCTTGGTCGACAGGGCCTCAGCCAATGAGCAGTTCTTC. Amino acids: CASSLVDRASANEQFF.

This chain joins TRBV7-2 and TRBJ1-2; a weak D match, TRBD1 (5 bases). The germline CDR1 and CDR2 sequences are SGHTA and FQGNSA. The CDR3 consists of 14 residues. The V and J ends lost 1 base and 8 bases respectively, with 14 bases between them. Here the CDR3 reads CASSLGPREDGYTF. For the CDR3, the DNA is TGTGCCAGCAGCTTAGGCCCCAGGGAGGACGGCTACACCTTC. The variable domain in full, completed from reference TRBV7-2 and TRBJ1-2, reads GAGVSQSPSNKVTEKGKDVELRCDPISGHTALYWYRQSLGQGLEFLIYFQGNSAPDKSGLPSDRFSAERTGGSVSTLTIQRTQQEDSAVYLCASSLGPREDGYTFGSGTRLTVV.

The chain has TRBV5-1 and TRBJ2-6, with unresolved D. Between the trimmed V and J ends, which lost 2 bases and 0 bases, there was a span of 12 bases. This CDR3 has 17 residues. Germline CDR1 and CDR2: SGHRS and YFSETQ. In DNA, the CDR3 is TGCGCCAGCAGCTTAACTAATCCAAACTCTGGGGCCAACGTCCTGACTTTC. Translation gives CASSLTNPNSGANVLTF.

The chain combines TRBV27 with TRBJ2-1; maybe TRBD2 (6 bases). The CDR3 has 14 amino acids. From germline, CDR1 is MNHEY and CDR2 SMNVEV (reference sequence). Between the trimmed V and J ends, which lost 5 bases and 6 bases, there was a span of 14 bases. The DNA for the CDR3 is TGTGCCAGCAGTCCATTCGGGACTTTCAATGAGCAGTTCTTC. This sequence encodes CASSPFGTFNEQFF.

The chain couples TRBV30 to TRBJ1-3; D is ambiguous. The V gene lost 5 bases and the J gene lost 0 bases, with 8 bases spanning the gap. Germline V gene sequence: CDR1 GTSNPN, CDR2 SVGIG (reference sequence). The CDR3 contains 13 residues. CDR3 region: CAWGLSSGNTIYF. The CDR3 DNA follows: TGTGCCTGGGGCCTTAGCTCTGGAAACACCATATATTTT.

The chain uses TRBV7-9 and TRBJ2-5, with 7 positions matching TRBD1. This CDR3 region has 13 residues. The ends lost 7 bases at V and 3 bases at J; junction bases unmatched: 5. Germline-derived CDR1 and CDR2 are SEHNR and FQNEAQ (reference sequence). In DNA, the CDR3 is TGTGCCAGCAAGCCGGGACAGAAAGAGACCCAGTACTTC. Translation gives CASKPGQKETQYF. Combining the CDR3 with reference TRBV7-9 and TRBJ2-5 gives the whole variable domain DTGVSQNPRHKITKRGQNVTFRCDPISEHNRLYWYRQTLGQGPEFLTYFQNEAQLEKSRLLSDRFSAERPKGSFSTLEIQRTEQGDSAMYLCASKPGQKETQYFGPGTRLLVL.

The rearrangement links TRBV7-2 to TRBJ2-7; 9 bases map to TRBD2. CDR3 length: 15 residues. V shed 1 base, J shed 2 bases, and the junction held 3 bases outside the gene matches. Germline assignment: CDR1 SGHTA and CDR2 FQGNSA. CDR3 sequence reads: CASSLGLAETYEQYF. The CDR3 nucleotides are TGTGCCAGCAGCTTAGGACTAGCGGAGACCTACGAGCAGTACTTC.